These T cell receptor beta chains were read from a single sample in a study of T cell responses to AZD1222 COVID-19 vaccine. Clones were sequenced by immunoSEQ multiplex PCR, and TCRdb holds only the in-frame ones, with some missing. The sample lists under 80,000 clones, approximately 88% seen once, with about 20% in the top ten. Here the sequenced sample was peripheral blood, taken on day 0 of AZD1222 vaccination. The receptors were gathered from an adult in good health. Each CDR3 is given with its conserved first and last residue. A D gene is named only where the DNA matches it firmly. Clone size is given for some rows only: seen once, a few or many times, or a class if the clone is expanded.

V	size	D	J	DNA	CDR3
TRBV7-9	NA	TRBD1	TRBJ2-2	TGTGCCAGCAGCCCAGGGACAGGCCCGAACACCGGGGAGCTGTTTTTT	CASSPGTGPNTGELFF
TRBV6-5	NA	NA	TRBJ1-6	TGTGCCAGCAGTCCCGGCGATAATTCACCCCTCCACTTT	CASSPGDNSPLHF
TRBV5-4	few	TRBD1	TRBJ2-7	TGTGCCAGCAGCTCGGGACAGCGCTACGAGCAGTACTTC	CASSSGQRYEQYF
TRBV2	NA	NA	TRBJ2-7	TGTGCCAGCAGCCAGGGAGGCTACGAGCAGTACTTC	CASSQGGYEQYF
TRBV28	NA	TRBD1	TRBJ1-2	TGTGCCAGCAGTTTCTACAGGGGGCCTAACTATGGCTACACCTTC	CASSFYRGPNYGYTF
TRBV21-1	NA	NA	TRBJ1-1	TGTGCCAGCAGCAAAGGGTGTCGGGGAGGCATGAACACTGAAGCTTTCTTT	CASSKGCRGGMNTEAFF
TRBV5-1	NA	NA	TRBJ2-7	TGCGCCAGCAGGATGCGAGGGTTTGACGAGCAGTACTTC	CASRMRGFDEQYF
TRBV27	NA	NA	TRBJ2-7	TGTGCCAGCAGTTCCTCGATAAGCTCCTACGAGCAGTACTTC	CASSSSISSYEQYF
TRBV28	NA	TRBD2	TRBJ2-1	TGTGCCAGCAGTCCGTTCGGGGGGAGGGTCGATGAGCAGTTCTTC	CASSPFGGRVDEQFF
TRBV3-1/TRBV3-2	NA	NA	TRBJ1-2	TGTGCCAGCAGCCGCGCTAACTATGGCTACACCTTC	CASSRANYGYTF
TRBV27	NA	NA	TRBJ1-3	TGTGCCAGCAGTTTATCTCAGGCCCTCTCTGGAAACACCATATATTTT	CASSLSQALSGNTIYF
TRBV28	NA	NA	TRBJ1-2	TGTGCCAGCAGCCTGGGGAACAGGCTGGGCTACACCTTC	CASSLGNRLGYTF
TRBV11-1	NA	NA	TRBJ2-7	TGTGCCAGCAGCCAAACAGGGAAACTCCTCTACGAGCAGTACTTC	CASSQTGKLLYEQYF
TRBV28	NA	TRBD1	TRBJ1-2	TGTGCCAGCAGTTTATCACCACAGGGGGCAGGGGGCTACACCTTC	CASSLSPQGAGGYTF
TRBV5-6	NA	NA	TRBJ1-2	TGTGCCAGCAGCTTGGCCGCGCGGGGGCTGAACTATGGCTACACCTTC	CASSLAARGLNYGYTF
TRBV28	NA	NA	TRBJ1-1	TGTGCCAGCATTTTGCAGTTCAACACTGAAGCTTTCTTT	CASILQFNTEAFF
TRBV6-5	NA	NA	TRBJ1-1	TGTGCCAGCAGGTCCGGGACACGGGACACTGAAGCTTTCTTT	CASRSGTRDTEAFF
TRBV27	NA	NA	TRBJ1-3	TGTGCCAGCATTTCCTCTGGAAACACCATATATTTT	CASISSGNTIYF
TRBV3-1/TRBV3-2	NA	NA	TRBJ1-2	TGTGCCAGCAGCCAAGATCAGTTGGGGGGGACGGTAGGCTACACCTTC	CASSQDQLGGTVGYTF
TRBV2	NA	NA	TRBJ2-5	TGTGCCAGCAGTCCCGGGGAGACCCAGTACTTC	CASSPGETQYF
TRBV2	NA	NA	TRBJ1-6	TGTGCCAGCAGTGACGACCGGGCACGTTGGGATTCACCCCTCCACTTT	CASSDDRARWDSPLHF
TRBV27	NA	NA	TRBJ2-5	TGTGCCACCTCCGACCAACAGGGAGAGACCCAGTACTTC	CATSDQQGETQYF
TRBV19	NA	NA	TRBJ2-1	TGTGCCAGTAGTATAGAGCTCTTTCGCTCCTACAATGAGCAGTTCTTC	CASSIELFRSYNEQFF
TRBV15	NA	TRBD1	TRBJ2-7	TGTGCCACCAGCAGTACAGGGGGTTCGCGCGAGCAGTACTTC	CATSSTGGSREQYF
TRBV19	NA	TRBD1	TRBJ1-3	TGTGCCAGTAGTACGTCAGGGGGAGACTCTGGAAACACCATATATTTT	CASSTSGGDSGNTIYF
TRBV11-2	NA	NA	TRBJ1-2	TGTGCCAGCAGCTTGGGCTTACGGGGGAATGGCTACACCTTC	CASSLGLRGNGYTF
TRBV7-9	NA	NA	TRBJ2-5	TGTGCCAGTAGCCCCCCACGGGGCCCAGAGACCCAGTACTTC	CASSPPRGPETQYF
TRBV10-2	NA	NA	TRBJ1-1	TGCGCCAGCCCCCCCGGCGGGGACACTGAAGCTTTCTTT	CASPPGGDTEAFF
TRBV28	NA	NA	TRBJ1-3	TGTGCCAGCAGTTTGTCAGCGGGCTCTGGAAACACCATATATTTT	CASSLSAGSGNTIYF
TRBV27	NA	NA	TRBJ1-5	TGTGCCAGCAGTTTATCTCCAGGGGATATTCAGCCCCAGCATTTT	CASSLSPGDIQPQHF
TRBV5-3	NA	NA	TRBJ2-5	TGTGCCAGAAGCTATGACAGCCAAGAGACCCAGTACTTC	CARSYDSQETQYF
TRBV2	NA	TRBD1	TRBJ1-1	TGTGCCAGCAGTGGGCAGGGGGCCGCATTCACTGAAGCTTTCTTT	CASSGQGAAFTEAFF